This T cell receptor (beta chain) was identified in a study of blood T cell repertoires in COVID-19. In the original analysis: Estimated nucleated cell counts came from reference gene primer amplification. Profiled with immunoSEQ multiplex PCR; TCRdb holds only in-frame clones, not every one. The V and J calls and clone size come from that table; D and trimming were worked out from the DNA. Here the sample spans around 260,000 clones, about nine tenths being singletons. Trimming took 4 bases from V and 6 from J; bases not matched to a gene: 0. Germline V CDR1 and CDR2: SGHDN, FVKESK. CDR3 size: 13 residues.

This sequence originates from a woman younger than 45 with COVID-19, enrolled during active disease. V and J are TRBV14 and TRBJ1-2; 12 bases match TRBD1. The sequencing input was peripheral blood. The DNA of the CDR3 is TGTGCCAGCAGCCGGGACAGGGGGCATGGCTACACCTTC. Translated, it gives CASSRDRGHGYTF.